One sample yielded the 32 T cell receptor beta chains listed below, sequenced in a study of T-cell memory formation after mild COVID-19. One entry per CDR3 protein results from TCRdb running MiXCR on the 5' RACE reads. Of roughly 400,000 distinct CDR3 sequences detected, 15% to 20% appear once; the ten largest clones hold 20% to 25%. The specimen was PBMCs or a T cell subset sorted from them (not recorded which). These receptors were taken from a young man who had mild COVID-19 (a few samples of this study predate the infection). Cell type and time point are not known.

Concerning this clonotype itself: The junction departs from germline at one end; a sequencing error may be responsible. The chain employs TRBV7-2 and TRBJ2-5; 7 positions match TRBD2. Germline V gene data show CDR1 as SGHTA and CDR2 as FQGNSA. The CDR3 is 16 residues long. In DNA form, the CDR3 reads TGTGCCAGCAGCTTGCAACGGACCGCTGGGGGGGAGACCAAGTACTTC. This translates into CASSLQRTAGGETKYF.

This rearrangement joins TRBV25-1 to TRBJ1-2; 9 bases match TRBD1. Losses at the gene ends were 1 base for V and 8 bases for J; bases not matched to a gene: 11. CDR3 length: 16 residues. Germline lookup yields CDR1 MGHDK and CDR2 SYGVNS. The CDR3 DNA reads TGTGCCAGCAGTGAATTCGACTCCGGGACAGGGTGGGGCTACACCTTC. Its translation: CASSEFDSGTGWGYTF.

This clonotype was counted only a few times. The CDR3 sequence: CASSLLAGAKDTQYF. CDR3 DNA sequence: TGCGCCAGCAGCCTACTAGCGGGGGCGAAAGATACGCAGTATTTT. The chain combines TRBV5-1 with TRBJ2-3; 11 bases match TRBD2. This CDR3 is built from 15 residues. Germline V gene sequence: CDR1 SGHRS, CDR2 YFSETQ. Unmatched junction bases numbered 6, after V lost 4 bases and J lost 5 bases.

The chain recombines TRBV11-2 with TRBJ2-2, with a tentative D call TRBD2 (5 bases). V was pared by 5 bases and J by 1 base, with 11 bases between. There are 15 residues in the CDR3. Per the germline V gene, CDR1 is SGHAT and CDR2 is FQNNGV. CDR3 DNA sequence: TGTGCCAGCAGCGCCGGGATCAAGAACACCGGGGAGCTGTTTTTT. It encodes CASSAGIKNTGELFF.

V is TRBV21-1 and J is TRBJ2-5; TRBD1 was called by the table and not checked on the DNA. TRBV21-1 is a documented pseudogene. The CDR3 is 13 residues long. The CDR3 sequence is CASSKDRVGTQYF. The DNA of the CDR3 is TGTGCCAGCAGCAAAGACAGGGTTGGGACCCAGTACTTC.

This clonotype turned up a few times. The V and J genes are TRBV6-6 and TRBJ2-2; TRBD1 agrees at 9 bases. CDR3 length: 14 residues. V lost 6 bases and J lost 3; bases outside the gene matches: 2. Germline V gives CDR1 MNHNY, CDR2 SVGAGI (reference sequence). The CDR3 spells CASRRTGDTGELFF. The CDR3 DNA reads TGTGCCAGCAGACGGACAGGGGACACCGGGGAGCTGTTTTTT.

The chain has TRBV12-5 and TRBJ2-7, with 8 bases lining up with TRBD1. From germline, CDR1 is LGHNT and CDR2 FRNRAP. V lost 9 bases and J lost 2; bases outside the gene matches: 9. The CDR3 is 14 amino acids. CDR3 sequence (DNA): TGTGCTAGGACCAGGGACAGGCAAGCCTACGAGCAGTACTTC. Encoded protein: CARTRDRQAYEQYF. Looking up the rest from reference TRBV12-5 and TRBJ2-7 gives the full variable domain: DARVTQTPRHKVTEMGQEVTMRCQPILGHNTVFWYRQTMMQGLELLAYFRNRAPLDDSGMPKDRFSAEMPDATLATLKIQPSEPRDSAVYFCARTRDRQAYEQYFGPGTRLTVT.

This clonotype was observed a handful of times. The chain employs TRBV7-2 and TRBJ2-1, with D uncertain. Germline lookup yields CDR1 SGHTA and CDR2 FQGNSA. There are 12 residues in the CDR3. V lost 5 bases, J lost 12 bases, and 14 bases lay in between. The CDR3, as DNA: TGTGCCAGCAGCCCAAGTATCGGCGGGCAGTTCTTC. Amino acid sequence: CASSPSIGGQFF.

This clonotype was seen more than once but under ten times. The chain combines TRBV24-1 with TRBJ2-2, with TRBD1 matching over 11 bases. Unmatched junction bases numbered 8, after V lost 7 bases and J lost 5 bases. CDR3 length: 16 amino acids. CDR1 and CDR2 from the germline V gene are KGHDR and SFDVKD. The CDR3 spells CATSAPGTGGTGELFF. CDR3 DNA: TGTGCCACCAGCGCTCCGGGGACAGGGGGGACCGGGGAGCTGTTTTTT.

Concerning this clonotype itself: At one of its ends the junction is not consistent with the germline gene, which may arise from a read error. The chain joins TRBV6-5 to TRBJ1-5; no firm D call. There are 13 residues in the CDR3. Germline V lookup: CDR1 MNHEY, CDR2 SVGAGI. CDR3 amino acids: CASSSLGKQPQHF. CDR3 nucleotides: TGTGCCAGCAGCTCCTTAGGGAAACAGCCACAGCATTTT.

The CDR3 protein is CSARTTTTNEKLFF. The CDR3 nucleotides are TGCAGTGCTAGGACGACTACAACTAATGAAAAACTGTTTTTT. The chain employs TRBV20-1 and TRBJ1-4; the D is unclear. The CDR3 sequence is 14 residues long. Germline V gene sequence: CDR1 DFQATT, CDR2 SNEGSKA (reference sequence). V was cut by 3 bases and J by 0 bases, with 8 bases left in between.

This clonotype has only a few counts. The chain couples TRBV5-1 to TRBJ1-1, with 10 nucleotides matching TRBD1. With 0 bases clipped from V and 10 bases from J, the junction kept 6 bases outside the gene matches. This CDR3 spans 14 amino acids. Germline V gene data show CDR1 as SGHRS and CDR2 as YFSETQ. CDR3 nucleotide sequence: TGCGCCAGCAGCTTGGCCCCCGACAGGGGGCGAGCTTTCTTT. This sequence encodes CASSLAPDRGRAFF.

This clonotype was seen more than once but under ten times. CDR3 in DNA: TGTGCCAGCTCCCAGGCCCAAAACAATGAGCAGTTCTTC. Translated, it gives CASSQAQNNEQFF. V is TRBV18 and J is TRBJ2-1; D gene uncertain. Trimming removed 6 bases at V and 5 bases at J, with 11 bases between. Germline-derived CDR1 and CDR2 are KGHSH and LQKENI. The CDR3 contains 13 residues.

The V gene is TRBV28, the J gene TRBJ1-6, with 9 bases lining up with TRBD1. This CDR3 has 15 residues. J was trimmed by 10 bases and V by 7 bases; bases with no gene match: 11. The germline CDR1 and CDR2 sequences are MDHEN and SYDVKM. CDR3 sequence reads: CASTAEGQGQSPLHF. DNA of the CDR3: TGTGCCAGCACCGCGGAGGGACAGGGACAATCACCCCTCCACTTT.

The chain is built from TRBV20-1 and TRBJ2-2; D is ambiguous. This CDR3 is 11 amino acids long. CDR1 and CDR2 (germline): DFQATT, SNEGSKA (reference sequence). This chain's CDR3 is CSTPETGELFF. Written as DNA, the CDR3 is TGCAGCACCCCGGAAACCGGGGAGCTGTTTTTT.

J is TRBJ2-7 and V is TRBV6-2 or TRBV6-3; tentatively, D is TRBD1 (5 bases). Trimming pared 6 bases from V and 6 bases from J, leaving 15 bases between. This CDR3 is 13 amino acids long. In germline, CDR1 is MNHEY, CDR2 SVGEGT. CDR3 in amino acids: CASRQVPLGEQYF. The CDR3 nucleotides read TGTGCCAGCAGACAGGTGCCTCTAGGCGAGCAGTACTTC.

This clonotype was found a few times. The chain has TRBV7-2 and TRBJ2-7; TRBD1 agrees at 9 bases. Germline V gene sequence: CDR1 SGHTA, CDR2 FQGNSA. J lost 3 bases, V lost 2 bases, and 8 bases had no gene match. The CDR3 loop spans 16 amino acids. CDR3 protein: CASSLRQGTGSYEQYF. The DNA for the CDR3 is TGTGCCAGCAGCTTACGCCAGGGGACAGGGAGCTACGAGCAGTACTTC.

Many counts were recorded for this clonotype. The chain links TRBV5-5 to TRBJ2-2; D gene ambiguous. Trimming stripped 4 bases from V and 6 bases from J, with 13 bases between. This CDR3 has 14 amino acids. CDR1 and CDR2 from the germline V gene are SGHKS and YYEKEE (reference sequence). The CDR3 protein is CASSPRTRPGELFF. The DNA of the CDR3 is TGTGCCAGCAGCCCCCGGACCCGCCCCGGGGAGCTGTTTTTT.

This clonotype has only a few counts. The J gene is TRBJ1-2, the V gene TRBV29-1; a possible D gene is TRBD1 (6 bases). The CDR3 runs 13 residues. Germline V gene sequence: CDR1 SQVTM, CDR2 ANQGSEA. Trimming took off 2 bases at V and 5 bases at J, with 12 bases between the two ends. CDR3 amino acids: CSVEQGIRYGYTF. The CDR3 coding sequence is TGCAGCGTTGAACAGGGGATTCGGTATGGCTACACCTTC.

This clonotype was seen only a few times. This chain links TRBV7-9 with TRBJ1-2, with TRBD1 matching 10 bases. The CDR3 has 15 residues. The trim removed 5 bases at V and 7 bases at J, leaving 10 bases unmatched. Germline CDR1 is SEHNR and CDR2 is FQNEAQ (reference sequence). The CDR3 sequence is CASSLRQGAVLGYTF. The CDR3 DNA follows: TGTGCCAGCAGCCTAAGACAGGGGGCGGTTCTTGGCTACACCTTC.

The chain's CDR3 is CASSSGQPTGELFF. For the CDR3, the DNA is TGCGCCAGCAGCTCCGGACAACCCACCGGGGAGCTGTTTTTT. V gene TRBV5-1 combines with J gene TRBJ2-2; D may be TRBD1 (5 bases). The CDR3 has 14 residues. V lost 3 bases and J lost 4, with 10 bases in between. Per germline, CDR1 SGHRS and CDR2 YFSETQ.

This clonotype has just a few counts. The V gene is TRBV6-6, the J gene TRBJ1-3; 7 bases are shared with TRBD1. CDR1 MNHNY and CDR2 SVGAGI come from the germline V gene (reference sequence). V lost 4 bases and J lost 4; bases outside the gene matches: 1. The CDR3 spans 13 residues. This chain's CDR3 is CASSSTGGNTIYF. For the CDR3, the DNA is TGTGCCAGCAGTTCGACAGGGGGAAACACCATATATTTT.

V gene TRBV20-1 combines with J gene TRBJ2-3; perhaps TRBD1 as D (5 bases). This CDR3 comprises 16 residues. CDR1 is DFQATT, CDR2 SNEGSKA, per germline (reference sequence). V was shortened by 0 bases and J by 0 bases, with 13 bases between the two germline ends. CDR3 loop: CSARDFGAASTDTQYF. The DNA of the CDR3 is TGCAGTGCTAGAGATTTTGGGGCAGCGAGCACAGATACGCAGTATTTT.

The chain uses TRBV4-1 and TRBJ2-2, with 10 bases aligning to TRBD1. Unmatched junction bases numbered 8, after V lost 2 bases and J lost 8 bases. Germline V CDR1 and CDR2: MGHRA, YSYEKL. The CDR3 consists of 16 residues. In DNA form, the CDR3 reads TGCGCCAGCAGCCAATCACCGGGACAGGGGATAGGGGAGCTGTTTTTT. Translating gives CASSQSPGQGIGELFF.

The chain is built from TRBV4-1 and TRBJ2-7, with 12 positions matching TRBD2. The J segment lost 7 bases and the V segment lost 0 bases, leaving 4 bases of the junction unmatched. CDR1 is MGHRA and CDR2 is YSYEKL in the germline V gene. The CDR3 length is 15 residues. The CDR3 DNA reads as TGCGCCAGCAGCCAAGATCTAGGACTAGCGGGGGAGCAGTACGTC. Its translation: CASSQDLGLAGEQYV.

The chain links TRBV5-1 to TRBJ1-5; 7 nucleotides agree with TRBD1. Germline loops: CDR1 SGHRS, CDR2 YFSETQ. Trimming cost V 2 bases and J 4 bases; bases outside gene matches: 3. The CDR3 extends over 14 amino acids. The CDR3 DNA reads TGCGCCAGCAGCTTTGGGGACAGAAATCAGCCCCAGCATTTT. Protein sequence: CASSFGDRNQPQHF. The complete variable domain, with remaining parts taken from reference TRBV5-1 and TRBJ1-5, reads KAGVTQTPRYLIKTRGQQVTLSCSPISGHRSVSWYQQTPGQGLQFLFEYFSETQRNKGNFPGRFSGRQFSNSRSEMNVSTLELGDSALYLCASSFGDRNQPQHFGDGTRLSIL.

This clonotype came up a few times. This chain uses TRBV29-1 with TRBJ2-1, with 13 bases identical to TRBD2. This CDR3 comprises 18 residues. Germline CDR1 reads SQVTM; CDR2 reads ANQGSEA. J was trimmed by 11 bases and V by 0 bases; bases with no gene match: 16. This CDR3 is CSVEDLRVRTSGGRKQFF. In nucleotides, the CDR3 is TGCAGCGTTGAAGATTTGAGGGTTCGGACTAGCGGGGGACGGAAGCAGTTCTTC.

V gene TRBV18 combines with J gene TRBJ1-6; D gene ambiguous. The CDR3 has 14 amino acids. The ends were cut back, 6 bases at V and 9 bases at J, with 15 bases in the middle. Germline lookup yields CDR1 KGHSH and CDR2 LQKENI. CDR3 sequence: CASSPSPFGSPLHF. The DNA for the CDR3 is TGTGCCAGCTCTCCGAGCCCATTCGGTTCACCCCTCCACTTT. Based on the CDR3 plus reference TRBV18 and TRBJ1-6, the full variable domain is NAGVMQNPRHLVRRRGQEARLRCSPMKGHSHVYWYRQLPEEGLKFMVYLQKENIIDESGMPKERFSAEFPKEGPSILRIQQVVRGDSAAYFCASSPSPFGSPLHFGNGTRLTVT.

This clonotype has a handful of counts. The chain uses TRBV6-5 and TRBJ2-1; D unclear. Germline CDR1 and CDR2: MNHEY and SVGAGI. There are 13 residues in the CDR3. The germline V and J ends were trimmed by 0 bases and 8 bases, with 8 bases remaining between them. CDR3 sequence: CASSYSRADEQFF. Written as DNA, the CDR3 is TGTGCCAGCAGTTACTCGAGAGCTGATGAGCAGTTCTTC.

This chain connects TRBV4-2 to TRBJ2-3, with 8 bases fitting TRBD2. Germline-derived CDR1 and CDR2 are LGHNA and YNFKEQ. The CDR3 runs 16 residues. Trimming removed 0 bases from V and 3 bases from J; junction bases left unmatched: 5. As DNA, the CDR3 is TGTGCCAGCAGCCAAGATTGGGCTAGCGGGACAGATACGCAGTATTTT. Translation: CASSQDWASGTDTQYF.

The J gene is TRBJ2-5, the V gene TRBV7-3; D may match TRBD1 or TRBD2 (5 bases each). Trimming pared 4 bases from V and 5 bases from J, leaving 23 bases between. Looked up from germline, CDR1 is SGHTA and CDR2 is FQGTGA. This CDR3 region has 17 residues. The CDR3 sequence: CASSSPERGLGEETQYF. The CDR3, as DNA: TGTGCCAGCAGCTCCCCCGAACGAGGGCTAGGGGAGGAGACCCAGTACTTC.

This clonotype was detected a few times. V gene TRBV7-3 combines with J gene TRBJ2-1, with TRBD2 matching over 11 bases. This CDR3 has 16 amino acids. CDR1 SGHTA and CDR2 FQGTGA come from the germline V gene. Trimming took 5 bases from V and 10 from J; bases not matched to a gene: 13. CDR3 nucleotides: TGTGCCAGCAGCGCTATAGCGGGGGGGCTCGAAGGGGAGCAGTTCTTC. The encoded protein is CASSAIAGGLEGEQFF.